This TCR beta chain derives from a study of T cell responses to AZD1222 COVID-19 vaccine (dated by TCRdb to about 2021). Context from the whole study: AZD1222 recipients with second doses at about 4 weeks or about 12 weeks were pooled, because spike-specific TCR depth and breadth did not differ between schedules. A total of 230 to 250 trial participants underwent TCR sequencing, of whom under 220 had received two doses of AZD1222 and 26 had received two doses of the MenACWY control vaccine. Trial participants were enrolled by age into 18-55, 56-69 and 70-plus year subgroups, with roughly 160, 29 and 62 TCR-sequenced participants respectively. Summary of the overall study and its limitations: Epitopes outside the regions mutated in the B.1.351 and B.1.1.7 variants were reportedly recognized by nearly half of the unique spike-specific TCRs. In the small 56-69-year group, the increase in depth fell short of significance, most likely because of low power. Vaccine-associated CD4 TCRs spanned the whole spike protein, with dominant responses in regions 160-218 and 743-854. Because no samples from the day 14 peak response were available, repertoires could be characterized only after the peak T cell response. Participants were mostly white British, with more females than males. The authors suggested clonal diversity may have been underestimated. After two AZD1222 doses, both the breadth and the depth of spike-specific TCRs were significantly higher than at day 0 and than in MenACWY recipients. Only a handful of AZD1222 recipients were SARS-CoV-2 seropositive at baseline, limiting conclusions about previously exposed vaccinees.

Reading the label with the study, this specimen's time point is: baseline before first vaccination. Vaccinee samples were obtained from the UK trials COV001 and COV002, which included a single-blind randomized controlled phase 2/3 trial of AZD1222 (ChAdOx1 nCoV-19) in healthy adults. Trial participant PBMC samples were collected at day 0 and day 28 after the second dose for TCRbeta chain sequencing. The germline V gene supplies CDR1 MDHEN and CDR2 SYDVKM. The CDR3 spans 16 residues, from the cysteine through the phenylalanine. CDR3 DNA only is kept here, 48 bases in frame from base 1. V is cut back by 4 bases and J by 4 bases, with 12 bases in the junction unmatched. A remark on this clone: Its cognate antigen has yet to be identified. No base-level quality is on record; no much larger clone is a single base apart.

The CDR3 regions of human TCRbeta chains were subjected to immunosequencing. Per the source publication's procedure: TCRs in the repertoires were compared against a reference library of SARS-CoV-2-specific TCRs that had been generated with the MIRA antigen-specificity platform. Breadth was defined as the fraction of unique TCRs that were SARS-CoV-2-associated, and depth was defined as the fraction of total T cells that were SARS-CoV-2-associated. Using the MIRA data, every spike-specific TCR was mapped to the spike region that the TCR reacted to and assigned to either a CD4 or a CD8 class. Log10-transformed breadth and depth values were compared by one-way ANOVA with Sidak's multiple comparisons tests. TCRdb obtained this table from immuneACCESS and retained in-frame rearrangements with V and J assigned. These tables miss some clones; where compared with another copy, unresolved V genes account for less than half of the shortfall, and the remainder is unexplained. That table supplies the V and J calls and clone size; D and trimming were determined from the DNA. The table for this sample lists under 170,000 clones; roughly 92% of them were counted only once. Around 1.3% of the sample goes to the ten largest clones.

This receptor chain uses TRBV28 and TRBJ1-2; the junction holds 7 bases that match TRBD1. The material sequenced was peripheral blood, taken on day 0 of AZD1222 vaccination. This receptor was obtained from an adult in good health. The CDR3 sequence is CASSSSGTADLYGYTF. The DNA is TGTGCCAGCAGTTCTTCCGGGACAGCAGACCTCTATGGCTACACCTTC.